This T cell receptor beta chain derives from a study of regulatory T cells in long-lasting Graves disease. Losses at the gene ends were 4 bases for V and 1 base for J; bases not matched to a gene: 4. CDR1 and CDR2 (germline): SGHRS, YFSETQ. The CDR3 sequence is 15 residues long. Remarks on this clonotype: Its target is not known.

CDR3-region Arm-PCR and iRepertoire HTBI primers produced the TCR beta libraries. MiXCR, run by TCRdb on the multiplex PCR reads, gives a single entry per CDR3 protein. The data show 350,000 to 550,000 distinct CDR3 sequences, with about 15% seen just once and more than 15% held by the top ten. The study's findings and limits: With a small sample size, accuracy may have been reduced.

Time point noted: newly diagnosed GD, antithyroid drugs for less than 3 months. Construction of the TCR library relied on RNA isolated from PBMCs. In Xi'an, China, an endocrinology department was the source of patients. The data also belong to a second study, concerning T cells in Graves' hyperthyroidism and ophthalmopathy. According to that study: Stable Graves' hyperthyroidism meant no ophthalmopathy progression within 18 months. In the analysis, a 13 V-J model separated ophthalmopathy from stable hyperthyroidism.

The specimen comprised peripheral blood mononuclear cells (PBMCs), sampled at new diagnosis, from a patient treated with antithyroid drugs. V usage is TRBV5-1 and J usage is TRBJ2-3; the match to TRBD1 covers 9 bases. The TCR comes from a woman aged 45-65 years with Graves disease. The CDR3, as DNA: TGCGCCAGCAGCATAGGACAGGGGCGCACAGATACGCAGTATTTT. It is translated as CASSIGQGRTDTQYF. Full variable domain (missing parts from reference TRBV5-1 and TRBJ2-3): KAGVTQTPRYLIKTRGQQVTLSCSPISGHRSVSWYQQTPGQGLQFLFEYFSETQRNKGNFPGRFSGRQFSNSRSEMNVSTLELGDSALYLCASSIGQGRTDTQYFGPGTRLTVL.